Following are 2 T cell receptor beta chains from one sample sequenced in a study of blood T cell repertoires in COVID-19. Produced via immunoSEQ multiplex PCR; TCRdb's table is partial and in-frame only. The sample consists of roughly 700,000 clones, 70% to 90% of them appearing once. The sample consisted of peripheral blood. All receptors derive from a woman between 18 and 29 years old with acute or convalescent COVID-19.

The rearrangement links TRBV4-3 to TRBJ1-2, with 9 bases lining up with TRBD1. CDR1 is LGHNA and CDR2 is YSLEER in the germline V gene. After removal of 4 bases from V and 12 bases from J, the junction contained 12 bases not matched to a gene. This CDR3 region has 14 residues. This chain's CDR3 is CASSPTGQGTRNTF. The CDR3, as DNA: TGCGCCAGCAGCCCCACGGGACAGGGAACGCGGAACACCTTC.

This rearrangement joins TRBV5-4 to TRBJ2-7; no firm D call. Trimming took off 1 base at V and 3 bases at J, with 8 bases between the two ends. CDR1 and CDR2 (germline): SGHNT, YYREEE (reference sequence). The length of the CDR3 is 13 residues. The chain's CDR3 is CASSLSPRYEQYF. CDR3 bases: TGTGCCAGCAGCTTGTCCCCTCGCTACGAGCAGTACTTC.